Listed below are T cell receptor beta chains from one sample, sequenced in a study of early T cells in non-severe SARS-CoV-2 infection. TCRdb analysed the 5' RACE reads with MiXCR anew, one entry per CDR3 protein. The sample holds about 60,000 distinct CDR3 sequences, approximately 13% seen once. What was sequenced was whole blood. Receptor source: an adult who was a healthcare worker with PCR-confirmed SARS-CoV-2 infection or an uninfected control (not recorded which). The CDR3 runs from the conserved cysteine through the conserved F or W. Fields, in order: V gene, D gene, clone size, CDR3 length, J gene, CDR3 DNA, CDR3 protein. The D gene is left open where the match is weak. Clone size is stated in some rows and not others, as once, few, many or a class when expanded.

TRBV7-6	TRBD1	-	13	TRBJ2-7	TGTGCCAGCAGCTCACAGGGGGCCGGGGAGCAGTACTTC	CASSSQGAGEQYF
TRBV6-6	-	-	12	TRBJ2-3	TGTGCCAGCAGTTACACCCGAGATACGCAGTATTTT	CASSYTRDTQYF
TRBV7-9	-	many	15	TRBJ2-7	TGTGCCAGCAGCTCGACAGGTCTCCTGACCTACGAGCAGTACTTC	CASSSTGLLTYEQYF
TRBV12-3/TRBV12-4	TRBD2	-	16	TRBJ2-1	TGTGCCAGCAGTTCGATAGCGGGAGGGGTTCTAAATGAGCAGTTCTTC	CASSSIAGGVLNEQFF
TRBV28	-	many	17	TRBJ2-1	TGTGCCAGCAGAAAAGGGGGGTCGCCGGACTCCTACAATGAGCAGTTCTTC	CASRKGGSPDSYNEQFF
TRBV2	-	many	17	TRBJ2-1	TGTGCCAGCAGAAAGTCCGCTCCCGGGTCATTCTACAATGAGCAGTTCTTC	CASRKSAPGSFYNEQFF
TRBV28	-	few	13	TRBJ1-2	TGTGCCAGCAGTTTACAGAGCCGCTGGGGCTACACCTTC	CASSLQSRWGYTF
TRBV7-9	TRBD1	-	14	TRBJ1-1	TGTGCCAGCAGCTCCGGGACAGGGGGTTTCGAAGCTTTCTTT	CASSSGTGGFEAFF
TRBV24-1	TRBD1	many	13	TRBJ1-1	TGTGCCACCAGTGGGCAGGGGGCCGCTGAAGCTTTCTTT	CATSGQGAAEAFF
TRBV20-1	TRBD1	many	17	TRBJ1-5	TGCAGTGCTAGACCGGGACAGGGGGGATTTAGCAATCAGCCCCAGCATTTT	CSARPGQGGFSNQPQHF
TRBV11-2	-	few	16	TRBJ1-6	TGTGCCAGCAGCTTAGTGGAGGCGTCCCTGGGGTCACCCCTCCACTTT	CASSLVEASLGSPLHF
TRBV7-7	-	many	15	TRBJ1-1	TGTGCCAGCAGCCCTGGACGCAAAAGGGAGACTGAAGCTTTCTTT	CASSPGRKRETEAFF